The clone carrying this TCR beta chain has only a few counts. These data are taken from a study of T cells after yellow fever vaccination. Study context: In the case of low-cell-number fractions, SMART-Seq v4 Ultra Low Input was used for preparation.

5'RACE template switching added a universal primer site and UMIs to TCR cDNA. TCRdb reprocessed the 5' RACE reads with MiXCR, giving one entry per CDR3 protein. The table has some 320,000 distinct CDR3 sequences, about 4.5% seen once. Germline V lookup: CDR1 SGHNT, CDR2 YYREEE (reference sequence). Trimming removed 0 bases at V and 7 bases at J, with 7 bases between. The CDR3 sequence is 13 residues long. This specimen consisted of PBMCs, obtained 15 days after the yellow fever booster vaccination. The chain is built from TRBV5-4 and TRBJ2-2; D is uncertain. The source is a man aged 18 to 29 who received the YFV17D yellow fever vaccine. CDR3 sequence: CASSLGRYGELFF. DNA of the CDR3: TGTGCCAGCAGCTTGGGTCGGTACGGGGAGCTGTTTTTT.